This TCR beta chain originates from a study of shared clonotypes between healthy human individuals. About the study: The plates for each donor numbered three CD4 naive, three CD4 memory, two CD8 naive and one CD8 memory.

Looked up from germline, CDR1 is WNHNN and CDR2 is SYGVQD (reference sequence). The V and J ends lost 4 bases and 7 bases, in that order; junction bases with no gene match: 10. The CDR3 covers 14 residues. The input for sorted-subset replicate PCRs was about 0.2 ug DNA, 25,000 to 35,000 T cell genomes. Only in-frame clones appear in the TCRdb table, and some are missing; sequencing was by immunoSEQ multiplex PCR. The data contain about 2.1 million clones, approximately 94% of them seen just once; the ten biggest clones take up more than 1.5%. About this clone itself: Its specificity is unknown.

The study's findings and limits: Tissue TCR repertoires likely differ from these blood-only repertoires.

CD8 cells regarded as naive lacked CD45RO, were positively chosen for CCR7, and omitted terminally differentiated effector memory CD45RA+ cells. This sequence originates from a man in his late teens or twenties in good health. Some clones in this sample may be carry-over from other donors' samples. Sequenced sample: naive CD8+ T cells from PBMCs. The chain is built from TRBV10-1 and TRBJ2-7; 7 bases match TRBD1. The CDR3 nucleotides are TGCGCCAGCAGTGCGTTAAGGGACAGTTGGGAGCAGTACTTC. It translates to CASSALRDSWEQYF.